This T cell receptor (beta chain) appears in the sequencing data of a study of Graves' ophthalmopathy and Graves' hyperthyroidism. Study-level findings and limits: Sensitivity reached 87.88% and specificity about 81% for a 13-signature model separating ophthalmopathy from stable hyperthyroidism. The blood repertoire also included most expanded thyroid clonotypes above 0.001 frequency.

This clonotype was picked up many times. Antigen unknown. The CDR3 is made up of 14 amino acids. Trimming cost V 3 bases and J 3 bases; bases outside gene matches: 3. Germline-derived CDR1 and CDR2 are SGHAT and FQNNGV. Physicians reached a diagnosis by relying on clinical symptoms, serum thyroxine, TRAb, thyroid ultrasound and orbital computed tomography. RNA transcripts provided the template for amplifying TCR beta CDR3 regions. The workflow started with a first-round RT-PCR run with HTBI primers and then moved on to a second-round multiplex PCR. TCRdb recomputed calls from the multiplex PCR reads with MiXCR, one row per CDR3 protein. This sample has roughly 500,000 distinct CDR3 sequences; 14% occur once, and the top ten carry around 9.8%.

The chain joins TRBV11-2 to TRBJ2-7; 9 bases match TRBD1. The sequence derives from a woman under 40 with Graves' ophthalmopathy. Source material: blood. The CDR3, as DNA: TGTGCCAGCAGCTTGACAGGGGGTGGCTACGAGCAGTACTTC. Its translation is CASSLTGGGYEQYF.